The TCR beta chain under discussion was sequenced for a study of cytomegalovirus exposure and HLA in healthy donors. Regarding the study as a whole: A later examination showed that TCR association rates differed by HLA locus, with DRB1 most and HLA-C fewest. Later analysis suggested links between common viral pathogens and several top significant clusters. Per a later analysis, HLA-associated TCR beta chains showed more clonal expansion than other, equally common TCR beta chains.

The J segment lost 1 base and the V segment lost 9 bases, leaving 4 bases of the junction unmatched. This CDR3 region has 13 residues. Germline CDR1 LGHNT, CDR2 FRNRAP. With respect to this clone: Its antigen is unknown.

The PCR used 60 Vbeta and 13 Jbeta primers. Data came from immunoSEQ multiplex PCR; TCRdb stores just in-frame clones and leaves some out. The repertoire holds under 150,000 clones, with about 80% as singletons. Sequencing was carried out using PBMCs. The clonotype originates from a woman aged 40 to 49 in good health and CMV-seropositive. The chain combines TRBV12-5 with TRBJ2-7, with 9 bases that match TRBD1. The DNA for the CDR3 is TGTGCTAGCAGTGGGACAGGGTCCTACGAGCAGTACTTC. Translation gives CASSGTGSYEQYF. The entire variable domain, with the rest obtained from reference TRBV12-5 and TRBJ2-7, is as follows: DARVTQTPRHKVTEMGQEVTMRCQPILGHNTVFWYRQTMMQGLELLAYFRNRAPLDDSGMPKDRFSAEMPDATLATLKIQPSEPRDSAVYFCASSGTGSYEQYFGPGTRLTVT.